Listed here are 9 T cell receptor beta chains from one sample, sequenced in a study of Graves' ophthalmopathy and Graves' hyperthyroidism. RNA transcripts yielded amplified TCR beta CDR3 regions. HTBI-primed first-round RT-PCR preceded second-round multiplex PCR. TCRdb called the multiplex PCR reads again in MiXCR, with one record for every CDR3 protein. The sample consists of about 180,000 distinct CDR3 sequences, approximately 40% of them appearing once. Sequenced material: peripheral blood. The receptors here all came from a woman aged 40 to 55 with Graves' ophthalmopathy.

This clonotype showed up many times. This sequence joins TRBV6-4 and TRBJ2-7, with D perhaps matching TRBD1 (6 bases). CDR3 length: 14 residues. The germline V gene has CDR1 MRHNA and CDR2 SNTAGT. Trimming left V 3 bases short and J 2 bases short, with 11 bases between. Written as DNA, the CDR3 is TGTGCCAGCAGTGAACAGGGTGGGCCCTACGAGCAGTACTTC. It codes for CASSEQGGPYEQYF.

This clonotype was picked up many times. The chain uses TRBV4-2 and TRBJ2-5; TRBD2 matches 8 bases. V shed 5 bases and J 4 bases; nucleotides not matched to a gene: 12. CDR1 and CDR2 (germline): LGHNA, YNFKEQ. This CDR3 region has 16 residues. CDR3 sequence reads: CASSASSAGVGETQYF. The CDR3 DNA is TGTGCCAGCAGCGCATCTTCAGCGGGAGTGGGAGAGACCCAGTACTTC.

Only one count was recorded for this clonotype. The V gene is TRBV6-2 or TRBV6-3, the J gene TRBJ1-1; D is possibly TRBD1 (6 bases). CDR1 is MNHEY and CDR2 is SVGEGT in the germline V gene. V gave up 8 bases and J gave up 4 bases, with 11 bases separating them. The CDR3 has 12 amino acids. The CDR3 sequence: CASGQKVTEAFF. DNA of the CDR3: TGTGCCAGCGGACAGAAGGTCACTGAAGCTTTCTTT.

This clonotype occurred many times. The V call is TRBV6-5, the J call TRBJ1-5; D perhaps matches TRBD1 (6 bases). This CDR3 is 14 amino acids long. Looked up from germline, CDR1 is MNHEY and CDR2 is SVGAGI. V lost 4 bases and J lost 4, with 11 bases in between. CDR3 sequence reads: CASSSDSGNQPQHF. CDR3 DNA: TGTGCCAGCAGTTCGGACAGCGGAAATCAGCCCCAGCATTTT.

This clonotype was picked up many times. The V and J genes are TRBV6-2 or TRBV6-3 and TRBJ1-5; 7 bases agree with TRBD1. The CDR3 extends over 13 amino acids. Looked up from germline, CDR1 is MNHEY and CDR2 is SVGEGT. After removal of 4 bases from V and 5 bases from J, the junction contained 2 bases not matched to a gene. The CDR3 nucleotides read TGTGCCAGCAGTTGGGACAGCGATCAGCCCCAGCATTTT. Translated: CASSWDSDQPQHF.

This sequence joins TRBV6-2 or TRBV6-3 and TRBJ2-7; D is undetermined. This CDR3 comprises 15 residues. Trimming removed 2 bases at V and 0 bases at J, with 11 bases between. The germline gives CDR1 MNHEY, CDR2 SVGEGT. CDR3 loop: CASSYAPGLSYEQYF. CDR3 in DNA: TGTGCCAGCAGTTACGCTCCAGGCCTCTCCTACGAGCAGTACTTC.

The V call is TRBV6-4, the J call TRBJ2-5; D uncertain. Trimming took off 6 bases at V and 0 bases at J, with 8 bases between the two ends. The CDR3 has 13 amino acids. The germline V gene has CDR1 MRHNA and CDR2 SNTAGT. CDR3 coding DNA: TGTGCCAGCAGCTGGTATAACCAAGAGACCCAGTACTTC. Its translation is CASSWYNQETQYF.

This clonotype was recorded a few times. The CDR3 sequence is CSVGSGILQETQYF. CDR3 nucleotides: TGCAGCGTTGGTAGCGGGATCCTCCAAGAGACCCAGTACTTC. This rearrangement joins TRBV29-1 to TRBJ2-5, with 8 nucleotides matching TRBD2. Trimming at V came to 4 bases and at J to 1 base, leaving 5 bases not matched to a gene. Germline V lookup: CDR1 SQVTM, CDR2 ANQGSEA. The CDR3 extends over 14 amino acids.

The chain joins TRBV6-1 to TRBJ1-2; TRBD1 aligns across 11 bases. V lost 5 bases, J lost 7 bases, and 9 bases stayed unmatched. This CDR3 is 15 amino acids long. Germline loops: CDR1 MNHNS, CDR2 SASEGT. CDR3 sequence reads: CASSQRTGGVSGYTF. CDR3 coding DNA: TGTGCCAGCAGTCAGAGGACAGGGGGCGTCAGTGGCTACACCTTC.